Listed here are 31 T cell receptor beta chains from one sample, sequenced in a study of beta chain features in type 1 diabetes. Of the isolated RNA, all was reverse transcribed, and so the sequenced material was expressed TCRB transcripts. The repertoire was sequenced with immunoSEQ multiplex PCR; TCRdb's copy has only in-frame clones and lacks some. The sample carries hundreds of thousands of clones, around 15% recorded once. The material sequenced was naive CD4+ T cells from blood. The receptors derive from a man in his late teens or twenties in good health.

The chain carries TRBV30 and TRBJ1-5, with a possible D match to TRBD1 (5 bases). V was cut by 0 bases and J by 6 bases, with 12 bases left in between. CDR3 length equals 14 residues. CDR1 is GTSNPN, CDR2 SVGIG, per germline (reference sequence). CDR3 coding DNA: TGTGCCTGGAGTGTGCAGGGTCGGACTCAGCCCCAGCATTTT. This codes for CAWSVQGRTQPQHF.

CDR3 residues: CASSITSGGLSYNEQFF. The CDR3 nucleotides read TGTGCCAGCTCAATCACTAGCGGGGGGTTGTCCTACAATGAGCAGTTCTTC. The V gene is TRBV18, the J gene TRBJ2-1; 12 bases align to TRBD2. The junction had 6 bases not matched to a gene; V was cut back by 5 bases and J by 1 base. The V gene's germline CDR1 is KGHSH and CDR2 LQKENI. The CDR3 extends over 17 amino acids. Full variable domain (rest looked up from reference TRBV18 and TRBJ2-1): NAGVMQNPRHLVRRRGQEARLRCSPMKGHSHVYWYRQLPEEGLKFMVYLQKENIIDESGMPKERFSAEFPKEGPSILRIQQVVRGDSAAYFCASSITSGGLSYNEQFFGPGTRLTVL.

This clone was detected only a few times. This chain joins TRBV7-2 and TRBJ2-1; D is perhaps TRBD2 (5 bases). V was trimmed by 4 bases and J by 5 bases, leaving 9 bases between them. This CDR3 is 13 amino acids long. Germline values: CDR1 SGHTA, CDR2 FQGNSA. In nucleotides, the CDR3 is TGTGCCAGCAGCTGGAAGCGGCACAATGAGCAGTTCTTC. Translated, it gives CASSWKRHNEQFF.

The table lists this clone with a few counts. The sample holds other DNA sequences that translate to the same CDR3. The chain couples TRBV28 to TRBJ1-2, with a tentative D call TRBD1 (6 bases). This CDR3 spans 12 amino acids. Germline CDR1 MDHEN, CDR2 SYDVKM. The ends were cut back, 6 bases at V and 4 bases at J, with 9 bases in the middle. The CDR3 region has the DNA TGTGCCAGCAGCTGGGACATCTATGGCTACACCTTC. Protein: CASSWDIYGYTF.

This clone showed up just a few times. The chain links TRBV7-9 to TRBJ1-2, with TRBD1 matching 8 bases. V shed 2 bases and J 6 bases; nucleotides not matched to a gene: 2. Germline V gene lookup returns CDR1 SEHNR and CDR2 FQNEAQ (reference sequence). The length of the CDR3 is 13 residues. Here the CDR3 reads CASSLQGADGYTF. The CDR3 DNA is TGTGCCAGCAGCTTACAGGGGGCGGATGGCTACACCTTC.

A few counts support this clone. This chain joins TRBV28 and TRBJ1-2; D remains ambiguous. Germline-derived CDR1 and CDR2 are MDHEN and SYDVKM. Deletions cut 7 bases from V and 4 bases from J, with 13 bases between. The CDR3 is 13 amino acids. As DNA, the CDR3 is TGTGCCAGCACCCCCTCAGTCATCTATGGCTACACCTTC. Translated, it gives CASTPSVIYGYTF.

The table lists this clone with a few counts. This chain joins TRBV5-1 and TRBJ2-1, with a weak D call TRBD2 (6 bases). The CDR3 totals 14 residues. Germline values: CDR1 SGHRS, CDR2 YFSETQ. V lost 0 bases, J lost 5 bases, and 9 bases lay in between. The CDR3 sequence: CASSLARGNNEQFF. Here the CDR3 DNA reads TGCGCCAGCAGCTTGGCGCGCGGGAACAATGAGCAGTTCTTC.

The chain employs TRBV5-1 and TRBJ2-6; 8 bases agree with TRBD2. The germline V gene has CDR1 SGHRS and CDR2 YFSETQ. This CDR3 spans 18 amino acids. The V and J ends lost 4 bases and 2 bases, in that order; junction bases with no gene match: 11. DNA of the CDR3: TGCGCCAGCAGCCCCGGGGGGGGCGGTCTTCCTGGGGCCAACGTCCTGACTTTC. Protein product: CASSPGGGGLPGANVLTF. Based on the CDR3 plus reference TRBV5-1 and TRBJ2-6, the full variable domain is KAGVTQTPRYLIKTRGQQVTLSCSPISGHRSVSWYQQTPGQGLQFLFEYFSETQRNKGNFPGRFSGRQFSNSRSEMNVSTLELGDSALYLCASSPGGGGLPGANVLTFGAGSRLTVL.

This clone showed up just a few times. The gene calls are TRBV4-3 and TRBJ2-5; TRBD1 matches 9 bases. J was trimmed by 5 bases and V by 0 bases; bases with no gene match: 4. The CDR3 sequence is 15 residues long. The germline CDR1 and CDR2 sequences are LGHNA and YSLEER. The CDR3 spells CASSQDLDRGETQYF. In nucleotides, the CDR3 is TGCGCCAGCAGCCAAGATCTCGACAGGGGGGAGACCCAGTACTTC.

There are a few counts of this clone. The chain couples TRBV6-4 to TRBJ2-6; the D is unclear. The V gene lost 6 bases and the J gene lost 1 base, with 4 bases spanning the gap. The CDR3 spans 13 residues. Per the germline V gene, CDR1 is MRHNA and CDR2 is SNTAGT. The CDR3 loop reads CASRPSGANVLTF. For the CDR3, the DNA is TGTGCCAGCAGACCTTCTGGGGCCAACGTCCTGACTTTC.

This clone was found a few times. The rearrangement links TRBV11-1 to TRBJ2-7; D perhaps matches TRBD1 (6 bases). In germline, CDR1 is SGHAT, CDR2 FQDESV (reference sequence). Trimming removed 1 base from V and 3 bases from J, with 16 bases in between. The CDR3 consists of 16 residues. CDR3 DNA: TGTGCCAGCAGCTTAGAGAGCAGGGGATGGTTCTACGAGCAGTACTTC. It yields the protein CASSLESRGWFYEQYF. The full variable domain, its missing parts supplied by reference TRBV11-1 and TRBJ2-7, is EAEVAQSPRYKITEKSQAVAFWCDPISGHATLYWYRQILGQGPELLVQFQDESVVDDSQLPKDRFSAERLKGVDSTLKIQPAELGDSAMYLCASSLESRGWFYEQYFGPGTRLTVT.

This clone was counted once. This chain uses TRBV28 with TRBJ2-7, with 8 nucleotides matching TRBD2. J lost 2 bases, V lost 9 bases, and 6 bases had no gene match. The CDR3 is 13 residues long. Looked up from germline, CDR1 is MDHEN and CDR2 is SYDVKM. DNA of the CDR3: TGTGCCAGTGGACTAGCCCTTCCCTACGAGCAGTACTTC. It yields the protein CASGLALPYEQYF.

The V gene is TRBV9, the J gene TRBJ2-5; D gene ambiguous. With 0 bases removed from V and 5 bases from J, the gap between germline ends came to 8 bases. CDR3 size: 13 residues. The germline V gene has CDR1 SGDLS and CDR2 YYNGEE. The CDR3 region is CASSVGSWETQYF. The CDR3 region has the DNA TGTGCCAGCAGCGTAGGAAGTTGGGAGACCCAGTACTTC.

This clone is a singleton in its sample. V and J are TRBV6-5 and TRBJ2-2; 7 bases are shared with TRBD2. Germline V gene sequence: CDR1 MNHEY, CDR2 SVGAGI. V shed 9 bases and J 7 bases; nucleotides not matched to a gene: 11. The CDR3 extends over 14 amino acids. Here the CDR3 reads CASLAGLGYGELFF. CDR3 nucleotides: TGTGCCAGTTTAGCTGGACTAGGCTACGGGGAGCTGTTTTTT.

The chain joins TRBV5-1 to TRBJ1-4; 11 positions agree with TRBD1. V shed 2 bases, J shed 3 bases, and the junction held 3 bases outside the gene matches. Germline CDR1 and CDR2: SGHRS and YFSETQ. This CDR3 spans 16 amino acids. DNA of the CDR3: TGCGCCAGCAGCTTAGGACAGGGGGCGGCTAATGAAAAACTGTTTTTT. Protein: CASSLGQGAANEKLFF.

In this sample, this clone turned up a few times. The CDR3 DNA sequence: TGTGCCAGCTCACCAGAGGGCCCATATGAAAAACTGTTTTTT. Translated: CASSPEGPYEKLFF. The V call is TRBV18, the J call TRBJ1-4, with D uncertain. Germline values: CDR1 KGHSH, CDR2 LQKENI. CDR3 length: 14 amino acids. The germline V and J ends were trimmed by 2 bases and 6 bases, with 10 bases remaining between them. The entire variable domain, with the rest obtained from reference TRBV18 and TRBJ1-4, is as follows: NAGVMQNPRHLVRRRGQEARLRCSPMKGHSHVYWYRQLPEEGLKFMVYLQKENIIDESGMPKERFSAEFPKEGPSILRIQQVVRGDSAAYFCASSPEGPYEKLFFGSGTQLSVL.

This clone was detected a few times. The CDR3 sequence is CASSVEYRIRQGPNQPQHF. CDR3 in DNA: TGTGCCAGCAGCGTAGAATACCGTATCCGACAGGGACCAAATCAGCCCCAGCATTTT. This sequence joins TRBV9 and TRBJ1-5; 7 nucleotides agree with TRBD1. The germline V gene has CDR1 SGDLS and CDR2 YYNGEE. CDR3 length: 19 amino acids. The V gene end was trimmed by 0 bases and the J gene end by 4 bases; junction bases not matched to a gene: 16.

The table lists this clone with a few counts. V usage is TRBV25-1 and J usage is TRBJ1-6, with 8 bases lining up with TRBD1. Germline loops: CDR1 MGHDK, CDR2 SYGVNS. With V trimmed by 5 bases and J by 7 bases, 10 bases remained unmatched. CDR3 size: 16 residues. The DNA for the CDR3 is TGTGCCAGCAGTAGCCGCTGGACAGGGCTAAATTCACCCCTCCACTTT. Translation: CASSSRWTGLNSPLHF.

This clone was observed a few times. The chain employs TRBV21-1 and TRBJ1-2; the listed D gene, TRBD1, was not tested against the DNA. TRBV21-1 is an annotated pseudogene. The CDR3 runs 16 residues. The CDR3, as DNA: TGTGCCAGCAGCACTTCACCGGACATAGGTGGTGCGCGCTACACCTTC. This translates into CASSTSPDIGGARYTF.

The chain recombines TRBV6-1 with TRBJ1-2; TRBD1 aligns across 10 bases. The V gene's germline CDR1 is MNHNS and CDR2 SASEGT. V lost 5 bases and J lost 2; bases outside the gene matches: 5. CDR3 length: 15 residues. The CDR3 nucleotides are TGTGCCAGCAGTCAGACGGACAGGGGGAACTATGGCTACACCTTC. As protein: CASSQTDRGNYGYTF.

The chain employs TRBV11-2 and TRBJ2-2; TRBD1 agrees at 9 bases. From germline, CDR1 is SGHAT and CDR2 FQNNGV. The V segment lost 6 bases and the J segment 3 bases; nucleotides outside the gene matches: 2. The CDR3 has 14 amino acids. The CDR3 region is CASRRTGDTGELFF. The CDR3 nucleotides are TGTGCCAGCAGACGGACAGGGGACACCGGGGAGCTGTTTTTT.

This clone was recorded a few times. This chain uses TRBV7-8 with TRBJ2-1, with 9 nucleotides matching TRBD1. Per germline, CDR1 SGHVS and CDR2 FQNEAQ. V shed 2 bases, J shed 4 bases, and the junction held 6 bases outside the gene matches. The CDR3 is 16 amino acids. The CDR3 region is CASSLSPGQGYNEQFF. The CDR3 coding sequence is TGTGCCAGCAGCTTAAGCCCGGGACAGGGATACAATGAGCAGTTCTTC.

The gene calls are TRBV5-1 and TRBJ2-2; a weak D match, TRBD2 (5 bases). The CDR3 covers 15 residues. V was shortened by 3 bases and J by 3 bases, with 12 bases between the two germline ends. CDR1 SGHRS and CDR2 YFSETQ come from the germline V gene. This CDR3 is CASSSVMRDTGELFF. In DNA, the CDR3 is TGCGCCAGCAGCTCCGTAATGAGGGACACCGGGGAGCTGTTTTTT.

This chain links TRBV6-5 with TRBJ2-1, with 7 bases that match TRBD1. J lost 4 bases, V lost 6 bases, and 3 bases had no gene match. Germline CDR1 reads MNHEY; CDR2 reads SVGAGI. The CDR3 consists of 13 residues. CDR3 protein: CASRLTGYNEQFF. The CDR3 DNA is TGTGCCAGCAGATTGACAGGGTACAATGAGCAGTTCTTC.

The chain uses TRBV30 and TRBJ1-6; no reliable D call. The CDR3 extends over 13 amino acids. V lost 1 base, J lost 8 bases, and 9 bases lay in between. The V gene's germline CDR1 is GTSNPN and CDR2 SVGIG (reference sequence). The CDR3 sequence: CAWSARRYSPLHF. The CDR3, as DNA: TGTGCCTGGAGTGCCAGGAGGTATTCACCCCTCCACTTT.

A few counts support this clone. The chain links TRBV7-2 to TRBJ2-7; 9 bases map to TRBD1. Germline V gene lookup returns CDR1 SGHTA and CDR2 FQGNSA. V shed 8 bases, J shed 7 bases, and the junction held 9 bases outside the gene matches. This CDR3 contains 13 residues. The CDR3 DNA follows: TGTGCCAGCTCGCGGGACAGGGTCTGGGAGCAGTACTTC. This codes for CASSRDRVWEQYF.

In its sample, this clone was seen a few times. The CDR3 protein is CASSQQGQGAKNNSPLHF. The CDR3 DNA reads TGTGCCAGCAGCCAACAAGGACAGGGGGCGAAAAACAATTCACCCCTCCACTTT. The chain links TRBV14 to TRBJ1-6; TRBD1 aligns across 11 bases. V was clipped by 2 bases and J by 7 bases; unmatched bases: 10. CDR1 and CDR2 from the germline V gene are SGHDN and FVKESK. CDR3 size: 18 residues.

The chain carries TRBV7-2 and TRBJ2-3; 7 nucleotides line up with TRBD1. The CDR3 is made up of 15 amino acids. V was clipped by 5 bases and J by 4 bases; unmatched bases: 9. The germline V gene encodes CDR1 SGHTA and CDR2 FQGNSA. The CDR3 sequence is CASSPRQGLADTQYF. The CDR3, as DNA: TGTGCCAGCAGCCCCCGACAGGGTTTGGCAGATACGCAGTATTTT.

The genes are TRBV9 and TRBJ1-5, with TRBD1 identical over 7 bases. The germline CDR1 and CDR2 sequences are SGDLS and YYNGEE. J was trimmed by 3 bases and V by 3 bases; bases with no gene match: 6. There are 15 residues in the CDR3. The CDR3 nucleotides read TGTGCCAGCAGCGCGACTGACAGGGTCAATCAGCCCCAGCATTTT. Its translation: CASSATDRVNQPQHF.

The CDR3 reads CASSLRRTEAFF. CDR3 nucleotide sequence: TGTGCCAGCAGCCTGCGGAGGACTGAAGCTTTCTTT. V gene TRBV7-2 combines with J gene TRBJ1-1; D is unclear. CDR1 SGHTA and CDR2 FQGNSA come from the germline V gene. V dropped 5 bases and J dropped 5 bases, with 9 bases sitting between them. This CDR3 has 12 amino acids. Full variable domain (outside the CDR3, taken from reference TRBV7-2 and TRBJ1-1): GAGVSQSPSNKVTEKGKDVELRCDPISGHTALYWYRQSLGQGLEFLIYFQGNSAPDKSGLPSDRFSAERTGGSVSTLTIQRTQQEDSAVYLCASSLRRTEAFFGQGTRLTVV.

The chain employs TRBV15 and TRBJ2-5; perhaps TRBD1 as D (5 bases). With the DNA end fitting TRBJ2-7 better, the J assignment may be wrong. Germline lookup yields CDR1 LNHNV and CDR2 YYDKDF (reference sequence). The length of the CDR3 is 15 residues. CDR3 sequence (DNA): TGTGCCACCAGCAGAGATCGTGGGGCCTCCTACGAGCAGTACTTC. Protein sequence: CATSRDRGASYEQYF.